This entry lists 25 T cell receptor beta chains sequenced from one sample in a study of blood T cell repertoires in COVID-19. TCRdb keeps only in-frame clones here, not all; method: immunoSEQ multiplex PCR. The sample consists of 270,000 or so clones, approximately 89% of them appearing once. Sample: peripheral blood. These TCRs come from a woman in her forties who had recovered from COVID-19.

The genes are TRBV6-5 and TRBJ2-3; the match to TRBD2 covers 10 bases. Per the germline V gene, CDR1 is MNHEY and CDR2 is SVGAGI. This CDR3 comprises 15 residues. Trimming cost V 8 bases and J 2 bases; bases outside gene matches: 7. Here the CDR3 DNA reads TGTGCCAGCGGTTGGGGGACTAGCGACACAGATACGCAGTATTTT. This gives the protein CASGWGTSDTDTQYF.

Comments on this clone: Other DNA sequences within the sample encode an identical CDR3. V is TRBV18 and J is TRBJ1-1; TRBD1 might be the D (5 bases). V was pared by 1 base and J by 3 bases, with 6 bases between. This CDR3 spans 13 amino acids. In germline, CDR1 is KGHSH, CDR2 LQKENI. The CDR3, as DNA: TGTGCCAGCTCACCACAAGGGGACACTGAAGCTTTCTTT. Protein sequence: CASSPQGDTEAFF.

The chain employs TRBV30 and TRBJ2-5; TRBD2 agrees at 11 bases. CDR1 is GTSNPN and CDR2 is SVGIG in the germline V gene (reference sequence). V dropped 0 bases and J dropped 2; count of bases not matched to a gene: 5. The CDR3 extends over 16 amino acids. The CDR3 loop is CAWSVGIAGGQETQYF. CDR3 coding DNA: TGTGCCTGGAGTGTGGGTATAGCGGGGGGGCAAGAGACCCAGTACTTC.

The chain carries TRBV30 and TRBJ1-4; maybe TRBD1 (5 bases). V gave up 1 base and J gave up 4 bases, with 13 bases separating them. CDR3 size: 15 residues. CDR1 and CDR2 from the germline V gene are GTSNPN and SVGIG (reference sequence). DNA for the CDR3: TGTGCCTGGAGTGACCCACAGGAGTTTAATGAAAAACTGTTTTTT. Protein sequence: CAWSDPQEFNEKLFF.

This chain connects TRBV2 to TRBJ2-2; 7 bases line up with TRBD1. CDR1 is SNHLY and CDR2 is FYNNEI in the germline V gene. The CDR3 sequence is 12 residues long. V lost 4 bases to trimming and J lost 7 bases; unmatched junction nucleotides: 0. Here the CDR3 reads CASSGDSGELFF. DNA for the CDR3: TGTGCCAGCAGTGGGGACAGCGGGGAGCTGTTTTTT.

This rearrangement joins TRBV11-2 to TRBJ1-4, with D hard to call. The V gene lost 3 bases and the J gene lost 2 bases, with 16 bases spanning the gap. The CDR3 is made up of 17 amino acids. Germline V gene data show CDR1 as SGHAT and CDR2 as FQNNGV. The CDR3: CASSLGIGGETNEKLFF. CDR3 DNA sequence: TGTGCCAGCAGCTTGGGTATTGGAGGAGAGACTAATGAAAAACTGTTTTTT.

The chain combines TRBV2 with TRBJ2-3, with 7 bases fitting TRBD1. Losses at the gene ends were 4 bases for V and 3 bases for J; bases not matched to a gene: 7. Germline lookup yields CDR1 SNHLY and CDR2 FYNNEI. CDR3 length: 15 amino acids. The CDR3 reads CASSVTTGMTDTQYF. CDR3 coding DNA: TGTGCCAGCAGTGTAACGACAGGGATGACAGATACGCAGTATTTT.

The chain recombines TRBV19 with TRBJ2-3, with a tentative D call TRBD2 (5 bases). Germline V gives CDR1 LNHDA, CDR2 SQIVND (reference sequence). Trimming removed 11 bases at V and 4 bases at J, with 19 bases between. This CDR3 contains 14 residues. As DNA, the CDR3 is TGTGCCTCCAACGGGCTAGTCGGGGCAGATACGCAGTATTTT. Protein product: CASNGLVGADTQYF.

The chain employs TRBV18 and TRBJ1-2, with a tentative D call TRBD1 (5 bases). Germline V CDR1 and CDR2: KGHSH, LQKENI. The CDR3 has 14 amino acids. The V end lost 2 bases, the J end lost 3 bases, and 10 bases lay between the germline ends. In DNA form, the CDR3 reads TGTGCCAGCTCACCAAGCGCGGGGGACTATGGCTACACCTTC. Its translation is CASSPSAGDYGYTF. The full variable domain, in which reference TRBV18 and TRBJ1-2 provide the parts outside the CDR3, is NAGVMQNPRHLVRRRGQEARLRCSPMKGHSHVYWYRQLPEEGLKFMVYLQKENIIDESGMPKERFSAEFPKEGPSILRIQQVVRGDSAAYFCASSPSAGDYGYTFGSGTRLTVV.

The chain uses TRBV5-1 and TRBJ1-2; D is unresolved. V gave up 0 bases and J gave up 6 bases, with 12 bases separating them. Germline V lookup: CDR1 SGHRS, CDR2 YFSETQ. The CDR3 contains 14 residues. The CDR3 loop is CASSLGTTVNGYTF. Here the CDR3 DNA reads TGCGCCAGCAGCTTGGGCACGACTGTAAATGGCTACACCTTC.

The V and J genes are TRBV3-1 (or the pseudogene TRBV3-2) and TRBJ2-1; 10 bases align to TRBD2. V was pared by 4 bases and J by 2 bases, with 5 bases of the junction left unmatched. The CDR3 contains 16 residues. The germline gives CDR1 LGHDT, CDR2 YNNKEL (reference sequence). CDR3 residues: CASSLTLAGAYNEQFF. The CDR3, as DNA: TGTGCCAGCAGCCTCACGCTAGCGGGGGCCTACAATGAGCAGTTCTTC.

Only a few counts were recorded for this clone. This chain links TRBV4-3 with TRBJ2-1; 11 bases agree with TRBD2. The CDR3 is 21 amino acids. V gave up 2 bases and J gave up 9 bases; unmatched junction bases: 24. Germline V gene lookup returns CDR1 LGHNA and CDR2 YSLEER. CDR3 loop: CASSQHWGWETSGSVGSEQFF. DNA for the CDR3: TGCGCCAGCAGCCAACACTGGGGTTGGGAAACTAGCGGGAGTGTGGGTAGTGAGCAGTTCTTC.

The chain links TRBV10-3 to TRBJ2-5, with D perhaps TRBD1 (5 bases). The CDR3 runs 13 residues. Germline V CDR1 and CDR2: ENHRY, SYGVKD. Between the trimmed V and J ends, which lost 6 bases and 2 bases, there was a span of 10 bases. CDR3 amino acids: CAISKTVQETQYF. The CDR3 nucleotides read TGTGCCATCAGCAAGACAGTTCAAGAGACCCAGTACTTC.

This clone was seen a handful of times. The chain combines TRBV5-6 with TRBJ2-5; 9 bases agree with TRBD1. CDR1 and CDR2 from the germline V gene are SGHDT and YYEEEE. With 4 bases clipped from V and 5 bases from J, the junction kept 3 bases outside the gene matches. The CDR3 length is 13 residues. Written as DNA, the CDR3 is TGTGCCAGCAGCCAGACAGGGGGGGAGACCCAGTACTTC. Its protein product is CASSQTGGETQYF.

In this sample, this clone turned up a few times. The chain uses TRBV12-3 or TRBV12-4 and TRBJ2-2, with 7 bases lining up with TRBD1. The CDR3 consists of 13 residues. The V and J ends lost 4 bases and 6 bases, in that order; junction bases with no gene match: 2. The CDR3, as DNA: TGTGCCAGCAGTTCACAGGGGTCCGGGGAGCTGTTTTTT. This encodes CASSSQGSGELFF.

This clone was found a few times. This chain uses TRBV9 with TRBJ2-7, with TRBD1 identical over 7 bases. CDR1 SGDLS and CDR2 YYNGEE come from the germline V gene. The CDR3 totals 15 residues. The ends lost 1 base at V and 2 bases at J; junction bases unmatched: 6. CDR3 residues: CASSVSTGEAYEQYF. In DNA form, the CDR3 reads TGTGCCAGCAGCGTAAGTACAGGGGAAGCCTACGAGCAGTACTTC.

The chain employs TRBV5-4 and TRBJ2-1, with 11 positions matching TRBD2. The CDR3 has 19 residues. V trimming: 0 bases; J trimming: 4 bases; junction bases outside the gene matches: 12. Germline V gene sequence: CDR1 SGHNT, CDR2 YYREEE (reference sequence). Here the CDR3 reads CASSLEASGRNARYNEQFF. The CDR3 DNA is TGTGCCAGCAGCTTGGAGGCTAGCGGGAGGAACGCGCGTTACAATGAGCAGTTCTTC.

V usage is TRBV5-6 and J usage is TRBJ2-5, with D possibly being TRBD1 (5 bases). Trimming took 2 bases from V and 2 from J, leaving 13 bases between them. The length of the CDR3 is 15 residues. The germline CDR1 and CDR2 sequences are SGHDT and YYEEEE. The CDR3 loop reads CASSFYGQGQETQYF. The DNA of the CDR3 is TGTGCCAGCAGCTTTTATGGGCAGGGACAAGAGACCCAGTACTTC.

The rearrangement uses TRBV2 and TRBJ2-7, with 9 bases fitting TRBD1. Per germline, CDR1 SNHLY and CDR2 FYNNEI. V lost 6 bases, J lost 7 bases, and 4 bases stayed unmatched. This CDR3 has 12 residues. CDR3 loop: CASRNRGREQYV. The CDR3 nucleotides are TGTGCCAGCAGGAACAGGGGGCGAGAGCAGTACGTC.

The chain is built from TRBV5-1 and TRBJ1-2; 11 bases match TRBD1. Trimming at V came to 8 bases and at J to 6 bases, leaving 6 bases not matched to a gene. Per the germline V gene, CDR1 is SGHRS and CDR2 is YFSETQ. This CDR3 has 13 residues. Written as DNA, the CDR3 is TGCGCCAGTAGGACAGGGGGCGATAATGGCTACACCTTC. Residues: CASRTGGDNGYTF.

V gene TRBV18 combines with J gene TRBJ1-5, with 7 nucleotides matching TRBD1. V lost 6 bases, J lost 1 base, and 12 bases stayed unmatched. In germline, CDR1 is KGHSH, CDR2 LQKENI. CDR3 size: 17 residues. The CDR3 DNA is TGTGCCAGCTCCCAAAAGACAGGGTCCGGCAGCAATCAGCCCCAGCATTTT. Encoded protein: CASSQKTGSGSNQPQHF. The full variable domain, rest sourced from reference TRBV18 and TRBJ1-5, is NAGVMQNPRHLVRRRGQEARLRCSPMKGHSHVYWYRQLPEEGLKFMVYLQKENIIDESGMPKERFSAEFPKEGPSILRIQQVVRGDSAAYFCASSQKTGSGSNQPQHFGDGTRLSIL.

The CDR3 protein is CASSPPPPQQETQYF. DNA of the CDR3: TGTGCCAGCTCACCACCCCCCCCTCAACAGGAGACCCAGTACTTC. This chain uses TRBV18 with TRBJ2-5; D gene ambiguous. CDR1 is KGHSH and CDR2 is LQKENI in the germline V gene. V lost 0 bases, J lost 5 bases, and 13 bases lay in between. This CDR3 is 15 amino acids long.

CDR3 coding DNA: TGTGCCAGCAGCGTCGATAACAGGGTTAGAGGCTACACCTTC. Protein: CASSVDNRVRGYTF. The gene calls are TRBV9 and TRBJ1-2, with D perhaps matching TRBD1 (6 bases). The CDR3 contains 14 residues. From germline, CDR1 is SGDLS and CDR2 YYNGEE. V was pared by 2 bases and J by 8 bases, with 16 bases between.

This clone was recorded only once. The chain joins TRBV24-1 to TRBJ1-5; the D is unclear. Germline CDR1 KGHDR, CDR2 SFDVKD. The CDR3 runs to 12 residues. With 4 bases removed from V and 4 bases from J, the gap between germline ends came to 4 bases. As DNA, the CDR3 is TGTGCCACCAGTGACTATAATCAGCCCCAGCATTTT. Translation gives CATSDYNQPQHF.

This clone has a count of ten or more. This chain uses TRBV2 with TRBJ1-3; D remains unclear. The CDR3 runs to 14 residues. CDR1 and CDR2 (germline): SNHLY, FYNNEI. The germline V and J ends were trimmed by 2 bases and 0 bases, with 5 bases remaining between them. Here the CDR3 reads CASSEPRSGNTIYF. CDR3 in DNA: TGTGCCAGCAGTGAACCCCGCTCTGGAAACACCATATATTTT.